A single sample is the source of the 25 T cell receptor beta chains below, sequenced in a study of shared clonotypes between healthy human individuals (dated by TCRdb to about 2020). Receptors were amplified or captured by the immunoSEQ multiplex PCR assay. As stored in TCRdb, this immuneACCESS dataset retains in-frame rearrangements with V and J assigned. A fraction of the clones does not appear; measured against another copy, unresolved V genes explain less than half of the discrepancy, and the remainder lacks a known reason. The sample table holds 2 million to 2.5 million clones, of which 80% to 95% were seen once. The top ten clonotypes cover 0.39% of the sample. Sequenced sample: naive CD4+ T cells from PBMCs. What this sample's cell subset or site label stands for: CD45RA+ positively selected. All receptors derive from a man younger than 35 in good health. Some clones in this sample may be carry-over from other donors' samples.

The V call is TRBV7-2, the J call TRBJ2-7, with TRBD1 matching 9 bases. The CDR3 has 17 residues. Unmatched junction bases numbered 12, after V lost 5 bases and J lost 1 base. CDR1 and CDR2 (germline): SGHTA, FQGNSA. Here the CDR3 DNA reads TGTGCCAGCAGCGGGATACTCGGGACAGGGAATTCCTACGAGCAGTACTTC. Encoded protein: CASSGILGTGNSYEQYF. The complete variable domain, with remaining parts taken from reference TRBV7-2 and TRBJ2-7, reads GAGVSQSPSNKVTEKGKDVELRCDPISGHTALYWYRQSLGQGLEFLIYFQGNSAPDKSGLPSDRFSAERTGGSVSTLTIQRTQQEDSAVYLCASSGILGTGNSYEQYFGPGTRLTVT.

This chain joins TRBV25-1 and TRBJ2-3; 11 bases match TRBD1. Germline V gene lookup returns CDR1 MGHDK and CDR2 SYGVNS. There are 18 residues in the CDR3. Losses at the gene ends were 10 bases for V and 4 bases for J; bases not matched to a gene: 19. The CDR3 reads CATNARDRGTILADTQYF. Written as DNA, the CDR3 is TGTGCCACCAACGCGCGGGACAGGGGGACCATTCTTGCAGATACGCAGTATTTT.

The J gene is TRBJ1-3, the V gene TRBV11-2, with 7 bases that match TRBD1. CDR1 SGHAT and CDR2 FQNNGV come from the germline V gene. The CDR3 is 15 residues long. With 5 bases clipped from V and 2 bases from J, the junction kept 6 bases outside the gene matches. CDR3 loop: CASSPNTGAGNTIYF. As DNA, the CDR3 is TGTGCCAGCAGCCCGAATACAGGGGCTGGAAACACCATATATTTT.

The chain employs TRBV6-6 and TRBJ2-1; D unresolved. Germline V CDR1 and CDR2: MNHNY, SVGAGI (reference sequence). The CDR3 has 14 amino acids. V shed 5 bases and J shed 7 bases, with 15 bases lying between them. DNA for the CDR3: TGTGCCAGCAGTAGGGATAGGAACAAGAATGAGCAGTTCTTC. Amino acid sequence: CASSRDRNKNEQFF.

A word on this clone: Other nucleotide sequences in the sample specify the same CDR3. This chain joins TRBV28 and TRBJ2-7, with 7 positions matching TRBD2. The CDR3 sequence is 14 residues long. V dropped 6 bases and J dropped 1; count of bases not matched to a gene: 6. CDR1 and CDR2 from the germline V gene are MDHEN and SYDVKM. This CDR3 reads CASSPGGSSYEQYF. The CDR3, as DNA: TGTGCCAGCAGCCCGGGAGGCAGTTCCTACGAGCAGTACTTC.

The rearrangement links TRBV13 to TRBJ2-1, with 11 bases aligning to TRBD2. Germline CDR1 PRHDT, CDR2 FYEKMQ (reference sequence). With V trimmed by 5 bases and J by 4 bases, 7 bases remained unmatched. The CDR3 covers 16 residues. The CDR3 bases are TGTGCCAGCAGCCTGCGGAGACTAGCGGGATACAATGAGCAGTTCTTC. Residues: CASSLRRLAGYNEQFF.

The chain has TRBV28 and TRBJ1-2, with no clear D. Deletions cut 5 bases from V and 2 bases from J, with 12 bases between. The CDR3 covers 14 residues. Germline assignment: CDR1 MDHEN and CDR2 SYDVKM. CDR3 sequence (DNA): TGTGCCAGCAGTGACGCGGACGGGAACTATGGCTACACCTTC. Its protein is CASSDADGNYGYTF.

The chain joins TRBV6-5 to TRBJ2-2; no firm D call. V was clipped by 5 bases and J by 0 bases, with 4 bases between them. The CDR3 loop spans 13 amino acids. Germline CDR1 is MNHEY and CDR2 is SVGAGI. The CDR3 sequence is CASSPANTGELFF. As DNA, the CDR3 is TGTGCCAGCAGTCCAGCGAACACCGGGGAGCTGTTTTTT.

This clone has a single count. J is TRBJ1-1 and V is TRBV6-5; tentatively, D is TRBD1 (5 bases). The germline CDR1 and CDR2 sequences are MNHEY and SVGAGI. The V end was cut by 4 bases, the J end by 4 bases, with 10 bases between. This CDR3 contains 13 residues. The CDR3 sequence: CASSSPGTTEAFF. CDR3 nucleotides: TGTGCCAGCAGTTCTCCAGGGACCACTGAAGCTTTCTTT.

The chain carries TRBV28 and TRBJ1-4; 9 positions match TRBD1. The trim removed 5 bases at V and 4 bases at J, leaving 8 bases unmatched. Germline CDR1 MDHEN, CDR2 SYDVKM. CDR3 length: 16 residues. CDR3 sequence: CASSIPGQGLNEKLFF. In DNA form, the CDR3 reads TGTGCCAGCAGTATTCCGGGACAGGGTCTTAATGAAAAACTGTTTTTT.

The chain is built from TRBV30 and TRBJ2-7; D possibly corresponds to TRBD2 (5 bases). V lost 3 bases to trimming and J lost 9 bases, with 18 bases between them. This CDR3 spans 13 amino acids. Germline V gene sequence: CDR1 GTSNPN, CDR2 SVGIG (reference sequence). The DNA of the CDR3 is TGTGCCTGGAGGGCCGGGGTCGGCGGCGTGCAGTACTTC. Translated, it gives CAWRAGVGGVQYF.

The gene calls are TRBV5-1 and TRBJ1-5; 7 positions match TRBD1. Germline lookup yields CDR1 SGHRS and CDR2 YFSETQ. Trimming removed 6 bases from V and 8 bases from J; junction bases left unmatched: 8. The CDR3 contains 13 residues. CDR3 nucleotide sequence: TGCGCCAGCACCCAGACAGGGCCCGAGCCCCAGCATTTT. Amino acid sequence: CASTQTGPEPQHF. The entire variable domain, with the rest obtained from reference TRBV5-1 and TRBJ1-5, is as follows: KAGVTQTPRYLIKTRGQQVTLSCSPISGHRSVSWYQQTPGQGLQFLFEYFSETQRNKGNFPGRFSGRQFSNSRSEMNVSTLELGDSALYLCASTQTGPEPQHFGDGTRLSIL.

The chain uses TRBV28 and TRBJ2-7; D not resolved. Germline V lookup: CDR1 MDHEN, CDR2 SYDVKM. Trimming cost V 2 bases and J 6 bases, with 11 bases left between them. The CDR3 has 13 residues. The CDR3 spells CASSLVGFSEQYF. The CDR3 coding sequence is TGTGCCAGCAGTTTAGTAGGGTTTTCCGAGCAGTACTTC.

V is TRBV5-6 and J is TRBJ2-1; 7 bases align to TRBD1. The junction had 8 bases not matched to a gene; V was cut back by 4 bases and J by 4 bases. The germline CDR1 and CDR2 sequences are SGHDT and YYEEEE. This CDR3 is built from 15 residues. CDR3 sequence reads: CASSPTGAPYNEQFF. Here the CDR3 DNA reads TGTGCCAGCAGCCCTACAGGGGCCCCATACAATGAGCAGTTCTTC.

V gene TRBV5-1 combines with J gene TRBJ2-7; 8 nucleotides match TRBD1. Germline lookup yields CDR1 SGHRS and CDR2 YFSETQ. CDR3 length: 14 residues. The V gene end was trimmed by 4 bases and the J gene end by 0 bases; junction bases not matched to a gene: 3. The CDR3 spells CASSIGTGSYEQYF. The DNA for the CDR3 is TGCGCCAGCAGCATCGGGACAGGCTCCTACGAGCAGTACTTC.

The chain links TRBV28 to TRBJ2-7; TRBD1 is a possible D gene (6 bases). Germline loops: CDR1 MDHEN, CDR2 SYDVKM. With 6 bases removed from V and 2 bases from J, the gap between germline ends came to 14 bases. The CDR3 length is 14 residues. CDR3 region: CASRPSGVTYEQYF. CDR3 DNA: TGTGCCAGCAGGCCATCAGGGGTAACCTACGAGCAGTACTTC.

The rearrangement joins TRBV4-3 to TRBJ1-5, with D unresolved. The V end lost 0 bases, the J end lost 2 bases, and 8 bases lay between the germline ends. The CDR3 is 15 amino acids. Looked up from germline, CDR1 is LGHNA and CDR2 is YSLEER. Written as DNA, the CDR3 is TGCGCCAGCAGCCAAGATATGAGGGGCAATCAGCCCCAGCATTTT. This gives the protein CASSQDMRGNQPQHF.

V and J are TRBV6-1 and TRBJ2-1; no clear D gene. The V end lost 7 bases, the J end lost 2 bases, and 12 bases lay between the germline ends. Germline assignment: CDR1 MNHNS and CDR2 SASEGT. The CDR3 runs to 14 residues. CDR3: CASKLRIAYNEQFF. Written as DNA, the CDR3 is TGTGCCAGCAAGCTGAGGATCGCCTACAATGAGCAGTTCTTC.

This clone came up a few times. The chain joins TRBV27 to TRBJ1-1; TRBD1 matches at 7 bases. V trimming: 5 bases; J trimming: 2 bases; junction bases outside the gene matches: 2. The CDR3 is 13 amino acids. CDR1 is MNHEY and CDR2 is SMNVEV in the germline V gene (reference sequence). The CDR3 bases are TGTGCCAGCAGTGGGACAGATAACACTGAAGCTTTCTTT. Protein product: CASSGTDNTEAFF.

This chain joins TRBV7-2 and TRBJ1-5; TRBD1 matches at 7 bases. Germline V gives CDR1 SGHTA, CDR2 FQGNSA. Trimming at V came to 1 base and at J to 3 bases, leaving 6 bases not matched to a gene. This CDR3 is built from 16 residues. CDR3 protein: CASSLVGTAYNQPQHF. CDR3 sequence (DNA): TGTGCCAGCAGCTTAGTTGGGACAGCCTACAATCAGCCCCAGCATTTT.

This chain joins TRBV28 and TRBJ1-2; D gene uncertain. V shed 6 bases and J shed 3 bases, with 20 bases lying between them. From germline, CDR1 is MDHEN and CDR2 SYDVKM. This CDR3 is built from 16 residues. The CDR3 sequence is CASSRRQEAFYYGYTF. The CDR3 DNA sequence: TGTGCCAGCAGCCGCAGACAAGAGGCTTTCTACTATGGCTACACCTTC.

This chain connects TRBV5-1 to TRBJ1-1; no clear D. Germline CDR1 reads SGHRS; CDR2 reads YFSETQ. This CDR3 has 14 amino acids. Trimming left V 5 bases short and J 0 bases short, with 11 bases between. CDR3 sequence reads: CASSISGMNTEAFF. In DNA, the CDR3 is TGCGCCAGCAGTATCAGCGGGATGAACACTGAAGCTTTCTTT.

The V and J genes are TRBV4-3 and TRBJ2-2; weak D call: TRBD2 (6 bases). The CDR3 runs 15 residues. Germline V CDR1 and CDR2: LGHNA, YSLEER. The V gene lost 7 bases and the J gene lost 6 bases, with 18 bases spanning the gap. CDR3 in amino acids: CASTTQWGGAGELFF. CDR3 sequence (DNA): TGCGCCAGCACCACCCAATGGGGAGGCGCCGGGGAGCTGTTTTTT.

The gene calls are TRBV28 and TRBJ2-7; a possible D gene is TRBD2 (5 bases). Germline CDR1 is MDHEN and CDR2 is SYDVKM. CDR3 length: 16 residues. Trimming removed 3 bases from V and 5 bases from J, with 20 bases in between. CDR3 sequence: CASSFRASGYPHEQYF. The CDR3 DNA reads as TGTGCCAGCAGTTTTAGAGCTTCGGGGTACCCACACGAGCAGTACTTC.

This clone was seen more than once but under ten times. The V gene is TRBV5-6, the J gene TRBJ1-5, with 7 bases lining up with TRBD1. After removal of 4 bases from V and 5 bases from J, the junction contained 9 bases not matched to a gene. This CDR3 spans 15 amino acids. CDR1 and CDR2 (germline): SGHDT, YYEEEE. CDR3 coding DNA: TGTGCCAGCAGCCCCGCTTGGGACAGTCATCAGCCCCAGCATTTT. This codes for CASSPAWDSHQPQHF.